Below are 25 T cell receptor beta chains sequenced from a single sample in a study of early T cells in non-severe SARS-CoV-2 infection. TCRdb called the 5' RACE reads again in MiXCR, with one record for every CDR3 protein. The sample lists 45,000 to 55,000 distinct CDR3 sequences, 11% occurring once. Sequenced sample: whole blood. These receptors were taken from an adult who was a healthcare worker with PCR-confirmed SARS-CoV-2 infection or an uninfected control (not recorded which).

The chain has TRBV3-1 and TRBJ2-7; D is unclear. The germline V gene has CDR1 LGHDT and CDR2 YNNKEL (reference sequence). CDR3 size: 11 residues. V lost 4 bases to trimming and J lost 4 bases, with 5 bases between them. The chain's CDR3 is CASSRMYEQYF. CDR3 DNA: TGTGCCAGCAGCCGCATGTACGAGCAGTACTTC.

This clonotype was seen more than once but under ten times. The rearrangement joins TRBV11-2 to TRBJ1-4, with D unresolved. V was shortened by 2 bases and J by 3 bases, with 7 bases between the two germline ends. The CDR3 loop spans 14 amino acids. Germline loops: CDR1 SGHAT, CDR2 FQNNGV. The CDR3 sequence: CASSLRAANEKLFF. The DNA for the CDR3 is TGTGCCAGCAGCTTACGAGCGGCTAATGAAAAACTGTTTTTT.

This clonotype was observed many times. The chain recombines TRBV4-1 with TRBJ2-1; 7 nucleotides align to TRBD2. After removal of 1 base from V and 2 bases from J, the junction contained 8 bases not matched to a gene. Germline loops: CDR1 MGHRA, CDR2 YSYEKL. The CDR3 has 17 residues. The DNA of the CDR3 is TGCGCCAGCAGCCAAGTTCGTGGGGGAGGGACCTACAATGAGCAGTTCTTC. Amino acids: CASSQVRGGGTYNEQFF.

This clonotype was found many times. The CDR3 spells CASSPMGDPDNSPLHF. CDR3 sequence (DNA): TGTGCCAGCAGCCCCATGGGGGATCCTGATAATTCACCCCTCCACTTT. V and J are TRBV5-5 and TRBJ1-6; tentative D call: TRBD1 (5 bases). The CDR3 has 16 amino acids. The germline V gene has CDR1 SGHKS and CDR2 YYEKEE (reference sequence). The V end lost 4 bases, the J end lost 5 bases, and 16 bases lay between the germline ends.

This clonotype was counted only a few times. The rearrangement links TRBV12-5 to TRBJ1-6, with D possibly matching TRBD1 (5 bases). The germline CDR1 and CDR2 sequences are LGHNT and FRNRAP. The CDR3 totals 18 residues. With 7 bases removed from V and 0 bases from J, the gap between germline ends came to 19 bases. The CDR3 region is CASAKREGESSYNSPLHF. The CDR3 nucleotides are TGTGCTAGTGCCAAGCGGGAAGGGGAAAGCTCCTATAATTCACCCCTCCACTTT.

Comment on this clonotype: A junction boundary mismatches the germline segment, possibly from a read error. The chain recombines TRBV15 with TRBJ1-5, with 10 bases lining up with TRBD1. CDR1 LNHNV and CDR2 YYDKDF come from the germline V gene (reference sequence). The CDR3 sequence is 16 residues long. This chain's CDR3 is CATSSGETGGKQPQHF. The DNA of the CDR3 is TGTGCCACCAGCAGTGGGGAGACAGGGGGCAAACAGCCCCAGCATTTT.

This clonotype was counted at least ten times. The J gene is TRBJ2-7, the V gene TRBV3-1; D may be TRBD2 (5 bases). CDR1 and CDR2 from the germline V gene are LGHDT and YNNKEL (reference sequence). With 3 bases removed from V and 6 bases from J, the gap between germline ends came to 18 bases. This CDR3 has 15 residues. The CDR3 is CASSQGTGLAREQYF. For the CDR3, the DNA is TGTGCCAGCAGCCAGGGTACGGGGTTGGCGCGCGAGCAGTACTTC.

The chain links TRBV10-1 to TRBJ2-3; 13 bases align to TRBD2. V dropped 3 bases and J dropped 6; count of bases not matched to a gene: 6. This CDR3 has 16 amino acids. Germline CDR1 reads WNHNN; CDR2 reads SYGVQD (reference sequence). The CDR3 reads CASSDGLAGATDTQYF. The DNA of the CDR3 is TGCGCCAGCAGTGATGGACTAGCGGGGGCCACGGATACGCAGTATTTT.

This clonotype showed up just a few times. The V and J genes are TRBV28 and TRBJ1-2; TRBD1 agrees at 7 bases. V lost 6 bases, J lost 8 bases, and 6 bases stayed unmatched. The CDR3 loop spans 12 amino acids. Germline CDR1 MDHEN, CDR2 SYDVKM. The chain's CDR3 is CASRSQGRGYTF. The CDR3, as DNA: TGTGCCAGCAGGTCACAGGGGAGAGGCTACACCTTC.

CDR3 nucleotide sequence: TGTGCCAGCAGCTCCCTATGGGCCAGGGGTAATCAGCCCCAGCATTTT. Residues: CASSSLWARGNQPQHF. The chain uses TRBV11-3 and TRBJ1-5, with D perhaps TRBD1 (6 bases). This CDR3 spans 16 amino acids. CDR1 and CDR2 (germline): SGHNT, YENEEA. V lost 4 bases and J 4 bases, leaving 17 bases between the germline ends.

A few counts support this clonotype. The germline gene is not matched at one end of the junction; a read error may be the cause. The genes are TRBV6-1 and TRBJ1-4; D is possibly TRBD1 (5 bases). CDR3 size: 14 residues. Germline CDR1 reads MNHNS; CDR2 reads SASEGT. The CDR3 nucleotides are TGTGCCAGCAGTGAAGGGACAACCAATGAAAAACTGTTTTTT. Protein product: CASSEGTTNEKLFF.

There are a few counts of this clonotype. J is TRBJ1-4 and V is TRBV20-1; 7 nucleotides agree with TRBD1. J gave up 4 bases and V 3 bases, and 5 bases lay outside the gene matches. This CDR3 is 14 amino acids long. CDR1 and CDR2 from the germline V gene are DFQATT and SNEGSKA (reference sequence). The CDR3 nucleotides are TGCAGTGCTAGTCCGGGACAGATTAATGAAAAACTGTTTTTT. Encoded protein: CSASPGQINEKLFF.

Ten or more counts support this clonotype. This sequence joins TRBV6-5 and TRBJ2-3; D might be TRBD2 (5 bases). Trimming shortened V by 11 bases and J by 10 bases, and 10 bases separated the two germline ends. This CDR3 spans 9 amino acids. Germline values: CDR1 MNHEY, CDR2 SVGAGI. The CDR3 loop reads CASGVPQYF. The CDR3 region has the DNA TGTGCCTCCGGGGTGCCGCAGTATTTT.

This clonotype was counted between two and nine times. The chain couples TRBV5-1 to TRBJ2-7; tentatively, D is TRBD1 (6 bases). Germline CDR1 is SGHRS and CDR2 is YFSETQ. The V gene lost 1 base and the J gene lost 1 base, with 21 bases spanning the gap. The CDR3 runs 18 residues. CDR3 in DNA: TGCGCCAGCAGCTTGCCTACGATTACAGGGCCGAGGTCCTACGAGCAGTACTTC. Translation: CASSLPTITGPRSYEQYF.

V and J are TRBV24-1 and TRBJ2-1; no definite D call. Per germline, CDR1 KGHDR and CDR2 SFDVKD. This CDR3 spans 15 amino acids. The V end lost 0 bases, the J end lost 6 bases, and 11 bases lay between the germline ends. The CDR3 here is CATSDLRLGPNEQFF. CDR3 bases: TGTGCCACCAGTGATTTGCGATTGGGCCCCAATGAGCAGTTCTTC.

This clonotype was seen repeatedly, ten times or more. This CDR3 is CAWSPPARWGEQFF. In DNA, the CDR3 is TGTGCCTGGAGTCCACCGGCCCGCTGGGGAGAGCAGTTCTTC. The chain uses TRBV30 and TRBJ2-1, with D unclear. Trimming left V 2 bases short and J 10 bases short, with 18 bases between. In germline, CDR1 is GTSNPN, CDR2 SVGIG (reference sequence). The CDR3 is made up of 14 amino acids. The whole variable domain, remainder taken from reference TRBV30 and TRBJ2-1, is SQTIHQWPATLVQPVGSPLSLECTVEGTSNPNLYWYRQAAGRGLQLLFYSVGIGQISSEVPQNLSASRPQDRQFILSSKKLLLSDSGFYLCAWSPPARWGEQFFGPGTRLTVL.

The sample holds a few counts of this clonotype. The chain is built from TRBV12-2 and TRBJ2-1; the table's D gene call, TRBD1, was not cross checked with the DNA. TRBV12-2 is an annotated pseudogene. CDR3 length: 14 amino acids. The CDR3 is CASRLIGQINEQFF. CDR3 coding DNA: TGTGCAAGTCGCTTAATTGGACAGATCAATGAGCAGTTCTTC.

With regard to this clonotype: Compared with germline, one end of the junction differs, possibly owing to a read error. This chain connects TRBV10-3 to TRBJ2-3; D is perhaps TRBD2 (5 bases). The CDR3 is made up of 13 amino acids. Germline lookup yields CDR1 ENHRY and CDR2 SYGVKD. CDR3 coding DNA: TGTACCATCAGTGAGAAGGGAGAAGATACGCAGTATTTT. It codes for CTISEKGEDTQYF.

This clonotype was detected a few times. The J gene is TRBJ1-4, the V gene TRBV20-1; a weak D match, TRBD1 (6 bases). CDR3 size: 13 residues. The germline V gene has CDR1 DFQATT and CDR2 SNEGSKA (reference sequence). V lost 3 bases to trimming and J lost 5 bases, with 10 bases between them. The CDR3 sequence is CSARPGQNEKLFF. The CDR3 DNA reads as TGCAGTGCTAGGCCGGGACAAAATGAAAAACTGTTTTTT.

The chain recombines TRBV7-3 with TRBJ2-5; TRBD1 might be the D (7 bases). CDR1 and CDR2 (germline): SGHTA, FQGTGA. The CDR3 is 15 amino acids. The V end lost 4 bases, the J end lost 2 bases, and 14 bases lay between the germline ends. The CDR3 DNA follows: TGTGCCAGCAGCTGGGGCGGGACAGCACAAGAGACCCAGTACTTC. Its protein is CASSWGGTAQETQYF.

The gene calls are TRBV12-5 and TRBJ2-5; D possibly matches TRBD1 or TRBD2 (5 bases each). The germline gives CDR1 LGHNT, CDR2 FRNRAP. Trimming stripped 4 bases from V and 2 bases from J, with 11 bases between. CDR3 length: 14 residues. As DNA, the CDR3 is TGTGCTAGTGGTTGGGGGACCATGCAAGAGACCCAGTACTTC. This encodes CASGWGTMQETQYF.

The chain couples TRBV7-9 to TRBJ2-7; 8 bases line up with TRBD1. CDR1 is SEHNR, CDR2 FQNEAQ, per germline (reference sequence). The CDR3 is 15 amino acids. V shed 6 bases, J shed 3 bases, and the junction held 10 bases outside the gene matches. CDR3 loop: CASRGKDRENYEQYF. The CDR3 DNA sequence: TGTGCCAGCAGGGGTAAGGACAGGGAGAACTACGAGCAGTACTTC.

This clonotype has at least ten counts. V is TRBV20-1 and J is TRBJ1-5; D is unresolved. The CDR3 runs 12 residues. Trimming removed 0 bases at V and 6 bases at J, with 6 bases between. CDR1 is DFQATT and CDR2 is SNEGSKA in the germline V gene (reference sequence). The CDR3 reads CSARESVQPQHF. In DNA form, the CDR3 reads TGCAGTGCTAGAGAGAGTGTTCAGCCCCAGCATTTT.

This clonotype was counted many times. The chain uses TRBV10-2 and TRBJ2-3, with 7 bases identical to TRBD2. In germline, CDR1 is WSHSY, CDR2 SAAADI. V was pared by 5 bases and J by 4 bases, with 3 bases of the junction left unmatched. The CDR3 totals 13 residues. The CDR3 nucleotides read TGCGCCAGCAGTCTGCGGGAGCCAGATACGCAGTATTTT. Encoded protein: CASSLREPDTQYF.

This clonotype was seen a few times. This sequence joins TRBV30 and TRBJ1-3; D is uncertain. V dropped 2 bases and J dropped 0 bases, with 14 bases sitting between them. The length of the CDR3 is 16 residues. Looked up from germline, CDR1 is GTSNPN and CDR2 is SVGIG (reference sequence). CDR3 nucleotides: TGTGCCTGGAGTCCCCAGGAACGGTTCTCTGGAAACACCATATATTTT. As protein: CAWSPQERFSGNTIYF.